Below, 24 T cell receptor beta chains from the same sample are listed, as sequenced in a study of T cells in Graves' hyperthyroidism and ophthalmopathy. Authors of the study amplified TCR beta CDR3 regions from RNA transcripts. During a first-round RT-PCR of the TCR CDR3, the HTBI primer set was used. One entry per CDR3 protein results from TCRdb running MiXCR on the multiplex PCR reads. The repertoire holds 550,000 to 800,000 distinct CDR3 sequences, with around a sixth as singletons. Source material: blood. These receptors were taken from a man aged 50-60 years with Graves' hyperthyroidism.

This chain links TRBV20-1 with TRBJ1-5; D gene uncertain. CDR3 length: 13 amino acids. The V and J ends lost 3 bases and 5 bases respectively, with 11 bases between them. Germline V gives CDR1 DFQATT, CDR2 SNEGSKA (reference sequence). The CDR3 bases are TGCAGTGCTAGGGACTACAGAGATCAGCCCCAGCATTTT. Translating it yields CSARDYRDQPQHF.

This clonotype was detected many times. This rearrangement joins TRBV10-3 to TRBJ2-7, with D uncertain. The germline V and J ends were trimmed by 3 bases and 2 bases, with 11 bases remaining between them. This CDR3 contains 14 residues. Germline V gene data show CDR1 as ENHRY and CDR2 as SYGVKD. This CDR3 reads CAISDQEKTYEQYF. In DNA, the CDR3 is TGTGCCATCAGTGATCAAGAGAAGACCTACGAGCAGTACTTC.

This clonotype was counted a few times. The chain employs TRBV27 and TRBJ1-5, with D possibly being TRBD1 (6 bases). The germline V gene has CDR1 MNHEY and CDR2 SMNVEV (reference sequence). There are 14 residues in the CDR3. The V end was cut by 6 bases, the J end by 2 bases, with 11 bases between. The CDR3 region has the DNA TGTGCCAGCAGGGGGGCAATCGGCAATCAGCCCCAGCATTTT. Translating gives CASRGAIGNQPQHF.

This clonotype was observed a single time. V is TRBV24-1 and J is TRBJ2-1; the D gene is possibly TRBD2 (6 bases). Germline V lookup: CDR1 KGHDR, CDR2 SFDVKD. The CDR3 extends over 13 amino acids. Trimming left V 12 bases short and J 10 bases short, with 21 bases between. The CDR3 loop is CAVGTPGTREQFF. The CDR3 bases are TGTGCCGTCGGGACTCCCGGAACGAGAGAGCAGTTCTTC.

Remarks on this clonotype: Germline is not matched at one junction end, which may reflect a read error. CDR3 residues: CASSFGTGGYEQHF. In nucleotides, the CDR3 is TGTGCCAGCAGCTTCGGGACAGGGGGTTACGAGCAGCACTTC. J is TRBJ2-7 and V is TRBV7-2; the match to TRBD1 covers 11 bases. In germline, CDR1 is SGHTA, CDR2 FQGNSA. The CDR3 extends over 14 amino acids.

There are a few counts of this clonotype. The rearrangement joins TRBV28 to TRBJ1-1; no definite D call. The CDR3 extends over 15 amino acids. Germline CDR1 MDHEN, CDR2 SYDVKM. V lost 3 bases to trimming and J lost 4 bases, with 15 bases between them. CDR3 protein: CASSFNRDFSTEAFF. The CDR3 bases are TGTGCCAGCAGTTTTAATCGGGATTTTAGCACTGAAGCTTTCTTT.

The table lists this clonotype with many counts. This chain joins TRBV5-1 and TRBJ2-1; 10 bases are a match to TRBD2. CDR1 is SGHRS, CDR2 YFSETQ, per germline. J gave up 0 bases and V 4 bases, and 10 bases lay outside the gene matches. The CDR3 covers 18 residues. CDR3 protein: CASSLGLAVLSSYNEQFF. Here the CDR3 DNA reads TGCGCCAGCAGCCTCGGACTAGCGGTATTGAGCTCCTACAATGAGCAGTTCTTC.

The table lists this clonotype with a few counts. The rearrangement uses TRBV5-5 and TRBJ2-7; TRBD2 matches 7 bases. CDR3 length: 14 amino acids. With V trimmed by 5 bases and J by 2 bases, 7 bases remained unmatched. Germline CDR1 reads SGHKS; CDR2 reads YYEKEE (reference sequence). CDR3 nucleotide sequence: TGTGCCAGCAGAAGGGACTACCCGGCCTACGAGCAGTACTTC. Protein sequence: CASRRDYPAYEQYF.

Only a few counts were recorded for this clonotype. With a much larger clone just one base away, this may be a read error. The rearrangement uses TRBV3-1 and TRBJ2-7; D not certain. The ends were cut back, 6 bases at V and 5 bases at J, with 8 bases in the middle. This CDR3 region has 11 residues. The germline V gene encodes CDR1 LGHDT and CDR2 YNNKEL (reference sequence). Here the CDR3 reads CASRSFHEQYF. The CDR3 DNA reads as TGTGCCAGCAGGTCATTCCACGAGCAGTACTTC.

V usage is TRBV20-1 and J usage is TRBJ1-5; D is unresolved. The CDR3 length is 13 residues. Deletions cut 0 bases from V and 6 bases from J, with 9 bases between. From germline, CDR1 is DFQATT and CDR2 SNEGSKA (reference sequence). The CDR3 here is CSARDRRGQPQHF. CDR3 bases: TGCAGTGCTAGAGATCGACGTGGTCAGCCCCAGCATTTT.

CDR3 sequence: CASSWGGRGSNEQFF. The CDR3 DNA reads TGTGCCAGTAGTTGGGGAGGGAGGGGGTCCAATGAGCAGTTCTTC. This chain links TRBV19 with TRBJ2-1; D possibly corresponds to TRBD2 (7 bases). The V gene's germline CDR1 is LNHDA and CDR2 SQIVND (reference sequence). The CDR3 covers 15 residues. The ends were cut back, 5 bases at V and 6 bases at J, with 17 bases in the middle.

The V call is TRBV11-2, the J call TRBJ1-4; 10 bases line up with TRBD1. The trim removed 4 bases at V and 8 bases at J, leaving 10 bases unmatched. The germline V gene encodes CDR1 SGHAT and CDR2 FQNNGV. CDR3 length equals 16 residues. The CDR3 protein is CASSSETGGAWEKLFF. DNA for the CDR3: TGTGCCAGCAGCTCGGAGACAGGGGGCGCGTGGGAAAAACTGTTTTTT.

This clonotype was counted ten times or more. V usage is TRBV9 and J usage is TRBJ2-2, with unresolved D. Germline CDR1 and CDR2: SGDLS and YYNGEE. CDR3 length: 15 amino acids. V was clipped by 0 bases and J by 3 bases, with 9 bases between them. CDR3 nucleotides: TGTGCCAGCAGCGTAGGTGGCTCGGACACCGGGGAGCTGTTTTTT. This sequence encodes CASSVGGSDTGELFF.

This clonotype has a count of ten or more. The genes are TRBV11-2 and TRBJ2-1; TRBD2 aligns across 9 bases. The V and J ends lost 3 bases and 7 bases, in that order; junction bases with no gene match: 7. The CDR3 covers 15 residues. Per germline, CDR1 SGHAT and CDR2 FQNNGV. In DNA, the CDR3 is TGTGCCAGCAGCTTCACCGGGACTAGCCATAATGAGCAGTTCTTC. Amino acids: CASSFTGTSHNEQFF. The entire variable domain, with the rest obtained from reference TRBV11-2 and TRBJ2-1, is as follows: EAGVAQSPRYKIIEKRQSVAFWCNPISGHATLYWYQQILGQGPKLLIQFQNNGVVDDSQLPKDRFSAERLKGVDSTLKIQPAKLEDSAVYLCASSFTGTSHNEQFFGPGTRLTVL.

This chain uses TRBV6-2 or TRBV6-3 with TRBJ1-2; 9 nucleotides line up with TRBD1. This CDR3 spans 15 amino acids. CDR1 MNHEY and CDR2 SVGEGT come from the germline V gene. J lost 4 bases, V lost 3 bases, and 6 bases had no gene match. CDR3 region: CASSYSGQGSYGYTF. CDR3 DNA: TGTGCCAGCAGTTATTCGGGACAGGGAAGCTATGGCTACACCTTC.

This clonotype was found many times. The CDR3 protein is CASSLGEGLGTQYF. The CDR3 region has the DNA TGTGCCAGCAGCTTAGGAGAGGGGTTGGGGACCCAGTACTTC. The rearrangement uses TRBV11-2 and TRBJ2-5; D may correspond to TRBD1 or TRBD2 (5 bases each). Germline V gives CDR1 SGHAT, CDR2 FQNNGV. The CDR3 consists of 14 residues. V was cut by 1 base and J by 7 bases, with 13 bases left in between.

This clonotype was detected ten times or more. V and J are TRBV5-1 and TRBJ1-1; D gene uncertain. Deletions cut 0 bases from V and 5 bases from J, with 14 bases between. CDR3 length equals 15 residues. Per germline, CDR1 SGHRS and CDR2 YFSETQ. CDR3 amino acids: CASSLASSGNTEAFF. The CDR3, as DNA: TGCGCCAGCAGCTTGGCCTCTTCGGGGAATACTGAAGCTTTCTTT.

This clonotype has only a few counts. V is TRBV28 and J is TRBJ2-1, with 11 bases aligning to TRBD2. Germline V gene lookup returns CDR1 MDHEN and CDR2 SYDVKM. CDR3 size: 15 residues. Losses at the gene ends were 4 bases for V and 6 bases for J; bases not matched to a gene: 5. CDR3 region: CASSSPSGRFNEQFF. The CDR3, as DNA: TGTGCCAGCAGTTCCCCTAGCGGGAGGTTCAATGAGCAGTTCTTC.

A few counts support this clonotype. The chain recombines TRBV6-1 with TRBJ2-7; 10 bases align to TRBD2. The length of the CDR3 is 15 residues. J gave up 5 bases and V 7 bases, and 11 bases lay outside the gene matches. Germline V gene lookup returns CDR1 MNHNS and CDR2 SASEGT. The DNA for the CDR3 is TGTGCCAGCACCTCAACTAGCGGGAAAGTCGACGAGCAGTACTTC. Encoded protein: CASTSTSGKVDEQYF.

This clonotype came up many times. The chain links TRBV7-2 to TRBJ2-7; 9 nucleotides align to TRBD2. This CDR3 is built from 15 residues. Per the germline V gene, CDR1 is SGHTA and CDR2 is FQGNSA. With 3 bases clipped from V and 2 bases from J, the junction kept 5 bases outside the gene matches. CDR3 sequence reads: CASSFLAGIAYEQYF. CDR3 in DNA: TGTGCCAGCAGCTTTCTAGCGGGAATCGCCTACGAGCAGTACTTC.

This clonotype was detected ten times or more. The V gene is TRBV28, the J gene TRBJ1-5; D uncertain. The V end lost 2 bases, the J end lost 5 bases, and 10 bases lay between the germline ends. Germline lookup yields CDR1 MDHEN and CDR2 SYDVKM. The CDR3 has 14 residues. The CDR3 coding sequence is TGTGCCAGCAGTTTAATTTCGGGTTATCAGCCCCAGCATTTT. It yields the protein CASSLISGYQPQHF.

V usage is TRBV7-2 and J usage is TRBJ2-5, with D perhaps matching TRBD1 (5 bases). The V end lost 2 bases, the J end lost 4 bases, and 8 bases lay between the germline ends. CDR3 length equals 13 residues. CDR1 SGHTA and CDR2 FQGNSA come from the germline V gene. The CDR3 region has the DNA TGTGCCAGCAGCTTAAGACAGATAGAGACCCAGTACTTC. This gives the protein CASSLRQIETQYF.

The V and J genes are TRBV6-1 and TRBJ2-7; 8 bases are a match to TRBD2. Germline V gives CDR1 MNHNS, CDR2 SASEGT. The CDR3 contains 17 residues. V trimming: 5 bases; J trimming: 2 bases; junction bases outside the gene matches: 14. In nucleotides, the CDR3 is TGTGCCAGCAGTCGGACCAGCGGGAGATTAAACCCCTACGAGCAGTACTTC. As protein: CASSRTSGRLNPYEQYF.

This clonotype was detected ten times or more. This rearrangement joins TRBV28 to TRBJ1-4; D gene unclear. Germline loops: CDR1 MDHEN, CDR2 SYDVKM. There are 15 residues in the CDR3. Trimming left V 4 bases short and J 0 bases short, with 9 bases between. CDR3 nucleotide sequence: TGTGCCAGCAGTTCGAGGGCGTCAACTAATGAAAAACTGTTTTTT. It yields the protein CASSSRASTNEKLFF. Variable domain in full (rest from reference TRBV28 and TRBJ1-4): DVKVTQSSRYLVKRTGEKVFLECVQDMDHENMFWYRQDPGLGLRLIYFSYDVKMKEKGDIPEGYSVSREKKERFSLILESASTNQTSMYLCASSSRASTNEKLFFGSGTQLSVL.